This TCR beta chain was recorded in a study of T cell responses to AZD1222 COVID-19 vaccine. Study-wide findings and caveats: Clonal diversity was possibly underestimated; the donors were predominantly white British and more often female. Sampled repertoires all dated from after the peak T cell response.

To note about this clone: What it binds is not known.

Germline V gene sequence: CDR1 LGHNA, CDR2 YNFKEQ. The V and J ends lost 0 bases and 6 bases respectively, with 10 bases between them. This CDR3 has 14 residues. Here immunoSEQ multiplex PCR was the method, and the copy in TCRdb shows in-frame clones only, minus some. Of under 150,000 clones listed, roughly nine tenths are singletons. The V call is TRBV4-2, the J call TRBJ2-3; D may be TRBD2 (6 bases). The TCR sequence derives from an adult in good health. Here the sequenced sample was peripheral blood, taken on day 0 of AZD1222 vaccination. CDR3 coding DNA: TGTGCCAGCAGCCAAGATTGGGGGGAGGATACGCAGTATTTT. Residues: CASSQDWGEDTQYF.